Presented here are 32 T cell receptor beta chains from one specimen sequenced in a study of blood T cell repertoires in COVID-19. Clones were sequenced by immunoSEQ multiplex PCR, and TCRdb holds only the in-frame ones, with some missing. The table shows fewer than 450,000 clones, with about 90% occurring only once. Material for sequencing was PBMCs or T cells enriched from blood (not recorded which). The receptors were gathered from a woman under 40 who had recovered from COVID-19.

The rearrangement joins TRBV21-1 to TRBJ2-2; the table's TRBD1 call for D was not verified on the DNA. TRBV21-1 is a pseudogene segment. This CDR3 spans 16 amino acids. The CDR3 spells CASSKNGTSNTGELFF. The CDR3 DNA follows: TGTGCCAGCAGCAAAAACGGGACATCGAACACCGGGGAGCTGTTTTTT.

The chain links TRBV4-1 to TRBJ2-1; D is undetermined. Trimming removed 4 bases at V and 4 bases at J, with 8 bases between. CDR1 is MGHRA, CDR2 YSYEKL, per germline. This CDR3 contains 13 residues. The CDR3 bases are TGCGCCAGCAGCCGCCCTAATTACAATGAGCAGTTCTTC. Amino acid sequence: CASSRPNYNEQFF.

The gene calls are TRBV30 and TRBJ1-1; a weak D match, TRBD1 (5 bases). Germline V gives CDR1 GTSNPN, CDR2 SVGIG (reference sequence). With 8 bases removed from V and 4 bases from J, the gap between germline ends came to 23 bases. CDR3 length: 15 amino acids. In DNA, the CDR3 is TGTGCCCAACGGGTGGCAGGGTATTTCGGCACTGAAGCTTTCTTT. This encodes CAQRVAGYFGTEAFF.

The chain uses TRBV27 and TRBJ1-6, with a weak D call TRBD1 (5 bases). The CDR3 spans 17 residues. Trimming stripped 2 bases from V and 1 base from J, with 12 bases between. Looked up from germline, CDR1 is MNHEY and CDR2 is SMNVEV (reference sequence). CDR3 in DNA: TGTGCCAGCAGTTTAAGGGGCGGACAATCCTATAATTCACCCCTCCACTTT. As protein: CASSLRGGQSYNSPLHF.

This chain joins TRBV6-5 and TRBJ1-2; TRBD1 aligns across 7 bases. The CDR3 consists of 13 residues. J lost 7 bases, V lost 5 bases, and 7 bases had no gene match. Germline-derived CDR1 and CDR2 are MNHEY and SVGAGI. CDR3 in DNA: TGTGCCAGCAGTCAACAGGGGTTTCGTGGCTACACCTTC. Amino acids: CASSQQGFRGYTF.

As DNA, the CDR3 is TGTGCCAGCAGCCCCTGGGGCCCTAGCACAGATACGCAGTATTTT. Protein: CASSPWGPSTDTQYF. The chain joins TRBV9 to TRBJ2-3; tentatively, D is TRBD1 (5 bases). Germline-derived CDR1 and CDR2 are SGDLS and YYNGEE. CDR3 length: 15 amino acids. The V end lost 4 bases, the J end lost 0 bases, and 12 bases lay between the germline ends.

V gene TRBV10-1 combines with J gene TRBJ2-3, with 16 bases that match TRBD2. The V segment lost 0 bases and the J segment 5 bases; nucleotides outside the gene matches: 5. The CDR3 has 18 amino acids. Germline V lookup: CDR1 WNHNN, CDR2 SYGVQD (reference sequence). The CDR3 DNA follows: TGCGCCAGCAGTGAGTCCGGGACTAGCGGGGGGGCCCAAGATACGCAGTATTTT. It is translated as CASSESGTSGGAQDTQYF.

CDR3 sequence reads: CASSRGDREYNEQFF. The DNA for the CDR3 is TGTGCCAGCAGCCGTGGGGACAGGGAATACAATGAGCAGTTCTTC. V gene TRBV7-2 combines with J gene TRBJ2-1; 9 nucleotides match TRBD1. Germline V gives CDR1 SGHTA, CDR2 FQGNSA. The CDR3 runs to 15 residues. The trim removed 5 bases at V and 4 bases at J, leaving 6 bases unmatched.

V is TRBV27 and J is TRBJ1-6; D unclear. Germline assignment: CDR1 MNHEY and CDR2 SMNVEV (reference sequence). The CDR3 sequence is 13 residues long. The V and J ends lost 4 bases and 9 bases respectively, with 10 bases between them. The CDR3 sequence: CASSSLLGSPLHF. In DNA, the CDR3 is TGTGCCAGCAGTTCTCTGCTCGGTTCACCCCTCCACTTT.

The CDR3, as DNA: TGTGCCAGCAGCCGGGGGAGTTACTCTGGAAACACCATATATTTT. Translated: CASSRGSYSGNTIYF. The rearrangement joins TRBV28 to TRBJ1-3; tentatively, D is TRBD1 (5 bases). CDR1 MDHEN and CDR2 SYDVKM come from the germline V gene. With 6 bases removed from V and 0 bases from J, the gap between germline ends came to 12 bases. This CDR3 spans 15 amino acids.

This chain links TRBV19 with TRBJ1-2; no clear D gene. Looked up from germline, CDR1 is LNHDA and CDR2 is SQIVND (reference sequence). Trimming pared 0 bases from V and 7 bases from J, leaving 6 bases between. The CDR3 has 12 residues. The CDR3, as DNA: TGTGCCAGTAGTATAGAGGGCAGTGGCTACACCTTC. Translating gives CASSIEGSGYTF.

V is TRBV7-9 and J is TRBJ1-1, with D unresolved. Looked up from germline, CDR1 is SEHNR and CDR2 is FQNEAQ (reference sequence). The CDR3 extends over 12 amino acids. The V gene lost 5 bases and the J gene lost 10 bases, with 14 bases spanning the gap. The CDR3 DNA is TGTGCCAGCAGCCAGGATCCATCCCGAGCTTTCTTT. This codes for CASSQDPSRAFF.

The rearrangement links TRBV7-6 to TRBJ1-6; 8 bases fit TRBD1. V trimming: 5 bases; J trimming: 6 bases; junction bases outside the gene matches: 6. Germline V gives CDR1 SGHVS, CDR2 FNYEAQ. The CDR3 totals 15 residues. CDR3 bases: TGTGCCAGCAGCCCGGGGACAGGAGGTAATTCACCCCTCCACTTT. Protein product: CASSPGTGGNSPLHF.

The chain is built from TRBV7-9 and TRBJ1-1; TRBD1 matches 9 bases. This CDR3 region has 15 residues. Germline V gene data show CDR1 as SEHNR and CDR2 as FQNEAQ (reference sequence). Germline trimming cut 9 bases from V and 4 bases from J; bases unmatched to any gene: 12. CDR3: CASTDRGGVGTEAFF. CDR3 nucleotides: TGTGCCAGTACGGACAGGGGAGGGGTGGGCACTGAAGCTTTCTTT.

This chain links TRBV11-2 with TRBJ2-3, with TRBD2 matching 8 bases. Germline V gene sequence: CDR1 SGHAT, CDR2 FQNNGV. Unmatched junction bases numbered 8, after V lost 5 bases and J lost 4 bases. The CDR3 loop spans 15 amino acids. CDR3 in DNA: TGTGCCAGCAGCCCTAGTCGGGGGGGGGCAGATACGCAGTATTTT. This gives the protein CASSPSRGGADTQYF.

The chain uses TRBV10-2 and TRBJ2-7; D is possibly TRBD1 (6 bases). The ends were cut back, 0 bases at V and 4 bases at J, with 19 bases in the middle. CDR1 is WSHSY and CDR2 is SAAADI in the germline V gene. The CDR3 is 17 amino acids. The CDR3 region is CASSESSPRIGGYEQYF. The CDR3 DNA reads TGCGCCAGCAGTGAGTCGAGCCCGAGAATAGGGGGATACGAGCAGTACTTC.

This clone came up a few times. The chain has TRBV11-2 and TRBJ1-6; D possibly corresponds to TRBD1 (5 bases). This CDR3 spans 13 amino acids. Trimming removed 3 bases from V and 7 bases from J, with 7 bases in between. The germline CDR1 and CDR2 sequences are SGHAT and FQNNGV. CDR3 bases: TGTGCCAGCAGCTTGCCAGGGAATTCACCCCTCCACTTT. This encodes CASSLPGNSPLHF.

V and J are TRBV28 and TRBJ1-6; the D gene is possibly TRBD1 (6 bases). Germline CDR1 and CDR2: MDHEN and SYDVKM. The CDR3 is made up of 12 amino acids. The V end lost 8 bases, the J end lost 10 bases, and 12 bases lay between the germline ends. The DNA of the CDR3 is TGTGCCAGCGGGGTACAGGGCTCACCCCTCCACTTT. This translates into CASGVQGSPLHF. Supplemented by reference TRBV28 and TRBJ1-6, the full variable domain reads DVKVTQSSRYLVKRTGEKVFLECVQDMDHENMFWYRQDPGLGLRLIYFSYDVKMKEKGDIPEGYSVSREKKERFSLILESASTNQTSMYLCASGVQGSPLHFGNGTRLTVT.

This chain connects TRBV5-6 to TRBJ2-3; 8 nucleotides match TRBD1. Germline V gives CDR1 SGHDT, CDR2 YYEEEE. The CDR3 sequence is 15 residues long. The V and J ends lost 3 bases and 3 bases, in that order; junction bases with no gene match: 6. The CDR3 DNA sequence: TGTGCCAGCAGCTCGAACAGACAGGGGACAGATACGCAGTATTTT. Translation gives CASSSNRQGTDTQYF.

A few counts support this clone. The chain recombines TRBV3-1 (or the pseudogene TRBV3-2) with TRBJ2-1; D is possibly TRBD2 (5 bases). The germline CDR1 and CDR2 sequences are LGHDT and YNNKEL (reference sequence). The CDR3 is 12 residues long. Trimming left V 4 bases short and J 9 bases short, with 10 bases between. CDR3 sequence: CASSLQRTEQFF. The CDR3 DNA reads TGTGCCAGCAGCCTCCAGCGGACTGAGCAGTTCTTC.

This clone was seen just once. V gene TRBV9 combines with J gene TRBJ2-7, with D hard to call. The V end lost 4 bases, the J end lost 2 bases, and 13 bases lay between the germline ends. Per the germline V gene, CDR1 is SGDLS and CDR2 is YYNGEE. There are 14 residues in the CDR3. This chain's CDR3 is CASSPRQTTYEQYF. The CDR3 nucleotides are TGTGCCAGCAGCCCGCGGCAGACCACCTACGAGCAGTACTTC.

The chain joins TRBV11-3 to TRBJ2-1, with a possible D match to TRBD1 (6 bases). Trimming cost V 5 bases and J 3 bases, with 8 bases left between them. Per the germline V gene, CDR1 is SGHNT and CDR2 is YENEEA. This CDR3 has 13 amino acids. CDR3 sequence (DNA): TGTGCCAGCAGCCGGGACAACTACAATGAGCAGTTCTTC. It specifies CASSRDNYNEQFF.

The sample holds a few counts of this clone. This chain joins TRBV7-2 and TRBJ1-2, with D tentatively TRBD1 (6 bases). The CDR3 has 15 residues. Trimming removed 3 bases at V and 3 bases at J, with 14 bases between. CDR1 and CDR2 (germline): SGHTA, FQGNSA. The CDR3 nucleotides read TGTGCCAGCAGCTTTGGACAGCCTCTTTACTATGGCTACACCTTC. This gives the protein CASSFGQPLYYGYTF. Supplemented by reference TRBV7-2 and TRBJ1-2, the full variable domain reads GAGVSQSPSNKVTEKGKDVELRCDPISGHTALYWYRQSLGQGLEFLIYFQGNSAPDKSGLPSDRFSAERTGGSVSTLTIQRTQQEDSAVYLCASSFGQPLYYGYTFGSGTRLTVV.

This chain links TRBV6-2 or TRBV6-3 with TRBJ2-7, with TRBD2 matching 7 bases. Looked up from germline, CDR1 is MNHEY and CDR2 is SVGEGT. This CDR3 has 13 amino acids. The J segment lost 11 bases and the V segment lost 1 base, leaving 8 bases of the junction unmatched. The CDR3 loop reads CASSYFGGGGEYF. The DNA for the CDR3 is TGTGCCAGCAGTTACTTCGGAGGTGGGGGGGAGTACTTC.

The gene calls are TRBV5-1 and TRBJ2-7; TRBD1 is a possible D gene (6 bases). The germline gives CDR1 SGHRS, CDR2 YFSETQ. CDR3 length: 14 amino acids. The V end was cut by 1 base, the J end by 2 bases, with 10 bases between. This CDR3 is CASSLTGPTYEQYF. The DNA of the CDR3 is TGCGCCAGCAGCTTGACAGGGCCAACCTACGAGCAGTACTTC.

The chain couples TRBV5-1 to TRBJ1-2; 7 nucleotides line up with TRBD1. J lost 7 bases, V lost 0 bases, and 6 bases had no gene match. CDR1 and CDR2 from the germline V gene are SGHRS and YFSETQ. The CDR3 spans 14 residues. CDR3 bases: TGCGCCAGCAGCTTGGCCGGGACAGCTTTTGGCTACACCTTC. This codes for CASSLAGTAFGYTF.

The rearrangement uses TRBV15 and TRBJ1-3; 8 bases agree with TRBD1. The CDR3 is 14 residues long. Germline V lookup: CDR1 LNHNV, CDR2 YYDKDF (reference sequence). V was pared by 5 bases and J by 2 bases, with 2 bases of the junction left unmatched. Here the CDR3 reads CATSADRAGNTIYF. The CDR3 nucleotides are TGTGCCACCAGCGCGGACAGGGCTGGAAACACCATATATTTT. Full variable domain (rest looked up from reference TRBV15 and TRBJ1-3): DAMVIQNPRYQVTQFGKPVTLSCSQTLNHNVMYWYQQKSSQAPKLLFHYYDKDFNNEADTPDNFQSRRPNTSFCFLDIRSPGLGDTAMYLCATSADRAGNTIYFGEGSWLTVV.

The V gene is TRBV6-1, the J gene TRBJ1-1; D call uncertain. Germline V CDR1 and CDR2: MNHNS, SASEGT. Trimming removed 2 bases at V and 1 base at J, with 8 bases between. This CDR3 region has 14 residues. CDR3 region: CASSEREKNTEAFF. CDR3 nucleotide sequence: TGTGCCAGCAGTGAAAGGGAGAAGAACACTGAAGCTTTCTTT.

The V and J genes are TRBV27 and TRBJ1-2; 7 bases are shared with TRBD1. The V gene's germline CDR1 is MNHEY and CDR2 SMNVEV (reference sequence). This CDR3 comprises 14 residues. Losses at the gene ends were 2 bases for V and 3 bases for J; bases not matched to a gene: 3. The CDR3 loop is CASSLRGGDYGYTF. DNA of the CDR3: TGTGCCAGCAGTTTAAGAGGGGGCGACTATGGCTACACCTTC.

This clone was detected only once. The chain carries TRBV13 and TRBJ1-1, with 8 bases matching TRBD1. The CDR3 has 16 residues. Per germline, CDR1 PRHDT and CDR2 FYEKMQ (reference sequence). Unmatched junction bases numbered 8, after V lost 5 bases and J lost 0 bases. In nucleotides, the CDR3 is TGTGCCAGCAGCCGTCGGACAGGGCCCATGAACACTGAAGCTTTCTTT. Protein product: CASSRRTGPMNTEAFF.

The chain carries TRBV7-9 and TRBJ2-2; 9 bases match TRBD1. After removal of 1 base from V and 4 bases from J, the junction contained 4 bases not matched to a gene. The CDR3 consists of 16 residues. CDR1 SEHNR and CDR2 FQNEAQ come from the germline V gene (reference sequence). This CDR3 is CASSLDRGRITGELFF. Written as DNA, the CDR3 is TGTGCCAGCAGCTTAGACAGGGGGCGCATCACCGGGGAGCTGTTTTTT.

CDR3 amino acids: CAIPRDRVNTGELFF. CDR3 nucleotides: TGTGCCATACCCAGGGACAGGGTCAACACCGGGGAGCTGTTTTTT. This chain uses TRBV15 with TRBJ2-2; 9 bases fit TRBD1. The CDR3 totals 15 residues. The trim removed 10 bases at V and 2 bases at J, leaving 8 bases unmatched. CDR1 is LNHNV, CDR2 YYDKDF, per germline (reference sequence). The full variable domain, completed using reference TRBV15 and TRBJ2-2, is DAMVIQNPRYQVTQFGKPVTLSCSQTLNHNVMYWYQQKSSQAPKLLFHYYDKDFNNEADTPDNFQSRRPNTSFCFLDIRSPGLGDTAMYLCAIPRDRVNTGELFFGEGSRLTVL.